Sequencing of this T cell receptor (beta chain) was carried out in a study of T cells after yellow fever vaccination. TCRdb used MiXCR to reprocess the 5' RACE reads, holding one entry per CDR3 protein. The sample holds approximately 330,000 distinct CDR3 sequences, roughly an eighth seen once. V dropped 4 bases and J dropped 6; count of bases not matched to a gene: 10. Germline values: CDR1 LNHDA, CDR2 SQIVND (reference sequence). This CDR3 is built from 15 residues. The source was CD4+ T cells sorted from PBMCs, collected 15 days after the yellow fever booster vaccination. This sequence joins TRBV19 and TRBJ2-3; 7 positions match TRBD2. The clonotype was recovered from a man aged 18 to 30 who received the YFV17D yellow fever vaccine. The CDR3 protein is CASSTPLWGGDTQYF. CDR3 DNA: TGTGCCAGTAGTACCCCCCTTTGGGGGGGGGATACGCAGTATTTT. Full variable domain (missing parts from reference TRBV19 and TRBJ2-3): DGGITQSPKYLFRKEGQNVTLSCEQNLNHDAMYWYRQDPGQGLRLIYYSQIVNDFQKGDIAEGYSVSREKKESFPLTVTSAQKNPTAFYLCASSTPLWGGDTQYFGPGTRLTVL.